The 12 T cell receptor beta chains below come from one sample, sequenced in a study of T cell repertoires in cytomegalovirus infection. No antigens are known for them. TCRdb independently ran MiXCR on the reads; one entry per CDR3 protein. Of approximately 990,000 distinct CDR3 sequences in the sample, 31% were seen once. The starting material was cultured CD8+ T cells from PBMCs, obtained from culture after CMV antigen stimulation. The source of these receptors is a human donor in good health (CMV status not recorded). Some clones in this sample may be carry-over from other donors' samples.

The J gene is TRBJ2-1, the V gene TRBV12-3 or TRBV12-4, with TRBD2 identical over 8 bases. V shed 0 bases, J shed 8 bases, and the junction held 0 bases outside the gene matches. The CDR3 length is 13 residues. The CDR3 region has the DNA TGTGCCAGCAGTTTAGCGACTAGCGATGAGCAGTTCTTC. This sequence encodes CASSLATSDEQFF.

The J gene is TRBJ1-4, the V gene TRBV2; D possibly corresponds to TRBD1 (5 bases). In germline, CDR1 is SNHLY, CDR2 FYNNEI. The ends were cut back, 6 bases at V and 6 bases at J, with 17 bases in the middle. There are 15 residues in the CDR3. CDR3 sequence reads: CASRDSQGGDEKLFF. The CDR3 DNA reads as TGTGCCAGCAGAGACTCTCAGGGAGGGGATGAAAAACTGTTTTTT.

This clonotype was seen repeatedly, ten times or more. The chain joins TRBV19 to TRBJ2-2; D not resolved. This CDR3 region has 14 residues. Germline assignment: CDR1 LNHDA and CDR2 SQIVND (reference sequence). V lost 3 bases and J lost 1, with 6 bases in between. CDR3 in amino acids: CASSMTENTGELFF. In DNA form, the CDR3 reads TGTGCCAGTAGTATGACGGAGAACACCGGGGAGCTGTTTTTT.

This clonotype was detected a few times. This chain's CDR3 is CASSLDGGPRAGELFF. In DNA, the CDR3 is TGTGCCAGCAGCTTAGACGGGGGGCCCCGTGCCGGGGAGCTGTTTTTT. J is TRBJ2-2 and V is TRBV7-9, with a weak D call TRBD2 (7 bases). The V and J ends lost 1 base and 6 bases respectively, with 15 bases between them. Per germline, CDR1 SEHNR and CDR2 FQNEAQ (reference sequence). This CDR3 has 16 residues.

The rearrangement links TRBV5-5 to TRBJ2-3, with D uncertain. The CDR3 sequence is 16 residues long. Trimming pared 2 bases from V and 0 bases from J, leaving 13 bases between. Germline V CDR1 and CDR2: SGHKS, YYEKEE (reference sequence). The CDR3 sequence: CASSFDPVSSTDTQYF. CDR3 nucleotides: TGTGCCAGCAGCTTTGACCCTGTCTCTAGCACAGATACGCAGTATTTT.

As concerns this clonotype: With a much larger clone just one base away, this may be a read error. The V call is TRBV7-9, the J call TRBJ2-4; no firm D call. The CDR3 loop spans 16 amino acids. Germline V CDR1 and CDR2: SEHNR, FQNEAQ (reference sequence). The CDR3 DNA is TGTGACAGCAGCTTAACCCTCGGGCCGGCCAAAAACATTCAGTACTTC. It translates to CDSSLTLGPAKNIQYF.

The rearrangement links TRBV27 to TRBJ1-1, with D possibly TRBD1 on 5 matching bases. The ends were cut back, 6 bases at V and 4 bases at J, with 15 bases in the middle. CDR3 size: 14 residues. Germline V gene data show CDR1 as MNHEY and CDR2 as SMNVEV (reference sequence). CDR3 DNA sequence: TGTGCCAGCAGCCCACTGGGGGTCGGCACTGAAGCTTTCTTT. This encodes CASSPLGVGTEAFF.

This clonotype came up a few times. J is TRBJ1-1 and V is TRBV10-3; D not certain. V lost 3 bases and J lost 2, with 4 bases in between. This CDR3 is 12 amino acids long. In germline, CDR1 is ENHRY, CDR2 SYGVKD. CDR3 bases: TGTGCCATCAGTGACAGAAACACTGAAGCTTTCTTT. As protein: CAISDRNTEAFF.

The table lists this clonotype with a few counts. This chain connects TRBV2 to TRBJ2-7; D is undetermined. The CDR3 has 14 residues. Trimming stripped 6 bases from V and 3 bases from J, with 15 bases between. Germline lookup yields CDR1 SNHLY and CDR2 FYNNEI. The DNA of the CDR3 is TGTGCCAGCAGCGCTACGGGCCAACGCTACGAGCAGTACTTC. Translating it yields CASSATGQRYEQYF.

This clonotype was seen more than once but under ten times. The V and J genes are TRBV5-1 and TRBJ1-2; 8 nucleotides line up with TRBD1. The germline V gene has CDR1 SGHRS and CDR2 YFSETQ. The V and J ends lost 4 bases and 0 bases, in that order; junction bases with no gene match: 17. The CDR3 sequence is 19 residues long. CDR3 DNA sequence: TGCGCCAGCAGCGAAACGCCGGTGAGACAGGGGAAGCCTAACTATGGCTACACCTTC. Translated, it gives CASSETPVRQGKPNYGYTF.

V is TRBV27 and J is TRBJ2-5; 7 nucleotides match TRBD2. V was pared by 6 bases and J by 1 base, with 8 bases of the junction left unmatched. The CDR3 has 15 amino acids. CDR1 and CDR2 from the germline V gene are MNHEY and SMNVEV (reference sequence). This chain's CDR3 is CASSQRGLTQETQYF. The DNA for the CDR3 is TGTGCCAGCAGCCAGCGGGGCTTGACCCAAGAGACCCAGTACTTC.

This clonotype was observed a few times. The V call is TRBV29-1, the J call TRBJ1-2, with 9 bases matching TRBD1. After removal of 6 bases from V and 3 bases from J, the junction contained 14 bases not matched to a gene. The CDR3 contains 16 residues. Germline-derived CDR1 and CDR2 are SQVTM and ANQGSEA. DNA of the CDR3: TGCAGCGTCGCCGTTGGTTGGGGACAGGGTGACTATGGCTACACCTTC. Amino acids: CSVAVGWGQGDYGYTF.